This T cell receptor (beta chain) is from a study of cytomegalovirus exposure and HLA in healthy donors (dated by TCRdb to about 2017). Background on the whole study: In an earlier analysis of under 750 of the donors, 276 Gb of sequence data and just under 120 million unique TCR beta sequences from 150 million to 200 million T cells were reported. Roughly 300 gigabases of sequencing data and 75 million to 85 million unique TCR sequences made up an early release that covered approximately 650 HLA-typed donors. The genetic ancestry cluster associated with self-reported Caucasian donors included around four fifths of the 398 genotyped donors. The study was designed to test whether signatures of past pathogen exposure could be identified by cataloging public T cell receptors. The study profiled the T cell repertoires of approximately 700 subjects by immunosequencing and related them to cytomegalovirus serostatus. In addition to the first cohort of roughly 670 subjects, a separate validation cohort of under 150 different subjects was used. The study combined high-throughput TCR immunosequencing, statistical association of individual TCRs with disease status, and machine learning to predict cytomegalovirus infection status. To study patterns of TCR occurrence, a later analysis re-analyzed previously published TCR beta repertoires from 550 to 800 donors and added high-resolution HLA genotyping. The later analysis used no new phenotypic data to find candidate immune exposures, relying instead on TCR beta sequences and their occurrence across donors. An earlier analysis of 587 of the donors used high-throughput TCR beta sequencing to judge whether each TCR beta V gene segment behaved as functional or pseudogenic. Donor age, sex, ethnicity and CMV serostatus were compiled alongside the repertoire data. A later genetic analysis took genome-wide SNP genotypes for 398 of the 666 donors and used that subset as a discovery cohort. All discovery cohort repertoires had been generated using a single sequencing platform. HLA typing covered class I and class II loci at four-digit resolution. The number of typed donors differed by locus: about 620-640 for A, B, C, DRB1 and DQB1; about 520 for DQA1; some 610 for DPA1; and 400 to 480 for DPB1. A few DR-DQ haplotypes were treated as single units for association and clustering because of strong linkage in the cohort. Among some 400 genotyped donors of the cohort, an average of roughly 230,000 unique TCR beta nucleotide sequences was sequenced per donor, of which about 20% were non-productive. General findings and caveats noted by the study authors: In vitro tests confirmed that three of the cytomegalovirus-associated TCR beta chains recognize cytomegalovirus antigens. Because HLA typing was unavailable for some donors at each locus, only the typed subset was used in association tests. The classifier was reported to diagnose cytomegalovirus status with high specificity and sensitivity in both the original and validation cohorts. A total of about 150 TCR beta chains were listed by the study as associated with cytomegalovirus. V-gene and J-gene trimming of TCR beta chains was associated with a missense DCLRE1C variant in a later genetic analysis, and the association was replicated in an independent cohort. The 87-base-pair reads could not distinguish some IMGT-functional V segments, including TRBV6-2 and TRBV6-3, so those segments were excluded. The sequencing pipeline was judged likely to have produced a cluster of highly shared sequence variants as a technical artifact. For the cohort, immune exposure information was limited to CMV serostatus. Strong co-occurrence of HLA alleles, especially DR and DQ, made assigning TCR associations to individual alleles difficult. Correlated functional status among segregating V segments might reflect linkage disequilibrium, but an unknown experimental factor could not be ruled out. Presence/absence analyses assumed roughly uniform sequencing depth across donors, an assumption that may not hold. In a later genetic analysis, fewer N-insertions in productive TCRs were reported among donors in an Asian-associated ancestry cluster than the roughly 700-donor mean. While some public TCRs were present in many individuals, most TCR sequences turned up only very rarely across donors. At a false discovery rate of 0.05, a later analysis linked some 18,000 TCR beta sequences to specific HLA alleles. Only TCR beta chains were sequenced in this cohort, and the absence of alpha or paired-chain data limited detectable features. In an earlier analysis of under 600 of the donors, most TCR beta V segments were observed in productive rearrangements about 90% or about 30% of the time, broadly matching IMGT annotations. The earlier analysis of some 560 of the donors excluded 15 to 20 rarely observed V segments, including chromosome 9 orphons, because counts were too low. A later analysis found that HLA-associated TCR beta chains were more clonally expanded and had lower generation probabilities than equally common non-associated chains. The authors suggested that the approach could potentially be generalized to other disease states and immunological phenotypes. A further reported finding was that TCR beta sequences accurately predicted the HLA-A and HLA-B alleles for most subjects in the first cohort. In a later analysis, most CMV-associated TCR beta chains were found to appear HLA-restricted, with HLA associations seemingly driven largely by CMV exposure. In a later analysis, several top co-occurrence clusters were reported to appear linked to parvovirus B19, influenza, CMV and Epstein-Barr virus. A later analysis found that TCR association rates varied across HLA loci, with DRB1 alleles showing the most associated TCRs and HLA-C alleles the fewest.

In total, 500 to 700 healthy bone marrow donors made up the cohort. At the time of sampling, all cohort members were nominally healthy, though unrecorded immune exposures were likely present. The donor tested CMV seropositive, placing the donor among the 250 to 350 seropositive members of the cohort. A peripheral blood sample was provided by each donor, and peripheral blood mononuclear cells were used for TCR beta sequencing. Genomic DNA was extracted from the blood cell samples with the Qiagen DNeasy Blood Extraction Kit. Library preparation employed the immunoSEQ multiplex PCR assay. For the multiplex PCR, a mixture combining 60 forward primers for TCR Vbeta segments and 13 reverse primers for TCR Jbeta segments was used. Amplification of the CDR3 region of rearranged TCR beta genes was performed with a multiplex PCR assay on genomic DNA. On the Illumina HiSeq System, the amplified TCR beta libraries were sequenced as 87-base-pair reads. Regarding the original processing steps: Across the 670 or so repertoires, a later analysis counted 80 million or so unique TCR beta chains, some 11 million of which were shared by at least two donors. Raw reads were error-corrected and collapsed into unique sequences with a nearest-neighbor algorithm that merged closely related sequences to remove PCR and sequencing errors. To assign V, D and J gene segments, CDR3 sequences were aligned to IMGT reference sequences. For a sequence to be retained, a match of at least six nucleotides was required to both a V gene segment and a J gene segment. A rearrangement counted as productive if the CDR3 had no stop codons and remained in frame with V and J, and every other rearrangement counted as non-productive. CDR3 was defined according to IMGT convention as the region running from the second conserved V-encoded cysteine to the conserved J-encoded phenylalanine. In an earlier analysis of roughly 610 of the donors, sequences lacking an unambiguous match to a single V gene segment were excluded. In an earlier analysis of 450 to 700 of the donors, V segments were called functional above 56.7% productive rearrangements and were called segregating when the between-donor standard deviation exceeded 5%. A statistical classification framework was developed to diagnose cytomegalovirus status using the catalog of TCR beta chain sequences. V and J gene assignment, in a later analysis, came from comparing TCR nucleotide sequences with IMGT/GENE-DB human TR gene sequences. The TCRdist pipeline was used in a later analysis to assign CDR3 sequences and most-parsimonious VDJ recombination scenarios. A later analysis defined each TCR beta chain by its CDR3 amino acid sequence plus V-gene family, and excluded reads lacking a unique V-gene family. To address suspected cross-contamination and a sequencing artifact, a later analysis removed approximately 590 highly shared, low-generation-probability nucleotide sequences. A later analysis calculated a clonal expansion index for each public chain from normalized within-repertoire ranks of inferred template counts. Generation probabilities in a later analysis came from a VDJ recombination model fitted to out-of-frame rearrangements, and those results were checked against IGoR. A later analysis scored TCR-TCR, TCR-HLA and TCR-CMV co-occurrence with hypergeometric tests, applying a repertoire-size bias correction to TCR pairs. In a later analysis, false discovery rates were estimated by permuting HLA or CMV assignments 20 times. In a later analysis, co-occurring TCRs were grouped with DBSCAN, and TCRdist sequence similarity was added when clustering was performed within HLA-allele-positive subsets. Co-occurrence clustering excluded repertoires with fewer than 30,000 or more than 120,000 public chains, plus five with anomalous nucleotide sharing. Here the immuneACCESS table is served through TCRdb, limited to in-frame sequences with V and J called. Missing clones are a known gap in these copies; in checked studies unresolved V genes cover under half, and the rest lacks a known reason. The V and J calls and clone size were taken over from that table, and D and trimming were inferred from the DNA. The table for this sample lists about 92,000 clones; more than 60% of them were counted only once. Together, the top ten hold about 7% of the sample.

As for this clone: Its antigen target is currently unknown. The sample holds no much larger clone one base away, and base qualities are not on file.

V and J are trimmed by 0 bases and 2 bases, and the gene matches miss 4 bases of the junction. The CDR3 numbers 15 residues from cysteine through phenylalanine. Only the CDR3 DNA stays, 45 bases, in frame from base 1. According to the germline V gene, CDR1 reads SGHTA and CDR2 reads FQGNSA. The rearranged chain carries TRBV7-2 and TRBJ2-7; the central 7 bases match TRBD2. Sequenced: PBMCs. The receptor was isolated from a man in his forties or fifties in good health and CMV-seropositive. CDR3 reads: CASSLAHGTTYEQYF. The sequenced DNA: TGTGCCAGCAGCTTAGCGCACGGGACTACCTACGAGCAGTACTTC.